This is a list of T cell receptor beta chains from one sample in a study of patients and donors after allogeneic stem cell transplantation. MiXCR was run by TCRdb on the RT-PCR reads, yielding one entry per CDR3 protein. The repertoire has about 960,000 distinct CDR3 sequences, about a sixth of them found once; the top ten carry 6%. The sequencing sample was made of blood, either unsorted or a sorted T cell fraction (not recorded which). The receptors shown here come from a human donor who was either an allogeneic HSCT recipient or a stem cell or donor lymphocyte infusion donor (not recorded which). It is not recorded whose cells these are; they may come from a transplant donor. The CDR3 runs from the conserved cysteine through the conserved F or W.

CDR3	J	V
CASSGDDRVGYTF	TRBJ1-2	TRBV5-5
CASSQWTGGNYGYTF	TRBJ1-2	TRBV4-2
CSARVQSSYEQYF	TRBJ2-7	TRBV20-1
CASSESGLGSHGYTF	TRBJ1-2	TRBV6-1
CASRSGVTSGANVLTF	TRBJ2-6	TRBV12-3/TRBV12-4
CATSDLEPRTGELFF	TRBJ2-2	TRBV24-1
CASSSRLAGDQDTQYF	TRBJ2-3	TRBV7-9
CASSRTGTGGYGYTF	TRBJ1-2	TRBV3-1
CASSLVGLGDTEAFF	TRBJ1-1	TRBV5-5
CASSQDLRSPLHF	TRBJ1-6	TRBV14
CASSFFSLLDGYTF	TRBJ1-2	TRBV12-3/TRBV12-4
CAISEWDSSSAGAFF	TRBJ1-1	TRBV10-3
CASSLILYEQYF	TRBJ2-7	TRBV7-9
CASSLRTGAEAFF	TRBJ1-1	TRBV7-6
CASSSRGGVTGELFF	TRBJ2-2	TRBV7-2
CASSLSGQYNEQFF	TRBJ2-1	TRBV11-1